A selection of T cell receptor beta chains follows, all from one sample in a study of T cells in narcolepsy. Only in-frame clones appear in the TCRdb table, and some are missing; sequencing was by immunoSEQ multiplex PCR. The sample contains around 25,000 clones, around nine tenths of which appear only once. The sequencing sample was made of CD45RA- memory CD4+ T cells from PBMCs. The source of these receptors is a human donor with narcolepsy. Each CDR3 is given with its conserved first and last residue. A D gene is named only where the DNA matches it firmly.

TRBD1	TRBJ2-3	15	TRBV5-4	CASSGRDRGTDTQYF
NA	TRBJ2-6	17	TRBV5-4	CASSFSAGGSGANVLTF
NA	TRBJ2-5	13	TRBV5-6	CASSLGLRETQYF
NA	TRBJ2-3	17	TRBV9	CASSVEVRGRNPDTQYF
TRBD1	TRBJ2-7	14	TRBV2	CASSSGQGAYEQYF
NA	TRBJ1-5	16	TRBV4-1	CASSQELLQGGQPQHF
NA	TRBJ1-2	11	TRBV29-1	CSVGDHYGYTF
NA	TRBJ2-2	13	TRBV2	CASNQDKAGELFF
NA	TRBJ1-1	14	TRBV18	CASSPSVMNTEAFF
TRBD2	TRBJ2-7	13	TRBV5-1	CASSREGFYEQYF
NA	TRBJ1-1	16	TRBV5-1	CASSLEGSYRTTEAFF
TRBD2	TRBJ2-1	12	TRBV18	CAARGGANEQFF
NA	TRBJ1-2	11	TRBV10-3	CAIPGGDGYTF
NA	TRBJ1-2	15	TRBV5-6	CASSLAGRTNYGYTF
NA	TRBJ1-4	13	TRBV5-1	CASSLASGEKLFF
NA	TRBJ2-5	15	TRBV5-1	CASSLMLADQETQYF
NA	TRBJ2-1	17	TRBV29-1	CSVEGLEGGVSYNEQFF
NA	TRBJ2-3	16	TRBV5-1	CASSLGSLSGTDTQYF
NA	TRBJ2-7	15	TRBV19	CASSIGLASSYEQYF
NA	TRBJ1-1	14	TRBV5-1	CASRVEASSTEAFF
NA	TRBJ1-4	14	TRBV19	CASSNGLANEKLFF
TRBD1	TRBJ2-7	14	TRBV27	CASRRTGPHYEQYF
NA	TRBJ2-5	15	TRBV18	CASSRARDWKETQYF
NA	TRBJ2-2	12	TRBV14	CASSQVLGELFF
NA	TRBJ2-2	15	TRBV4-1	CASSQEGRGIGELFF
NA	TRBJ2-5	13	TRBV6-5	CASSEPGVETQYF
NA	TRBJ2-1	12	TRBV5-4	CASSHSYNEQFF
NA	TRBJ2-7	13	TRBV5-5	CASSWRQGDEQYF
NA	TRBJ2-5	14	TRBV9	CASSSDSSQETQYF
TRBD1	TRBJ1-1	13	TRBV18	CAGAQGGDTEAFF
TRBD2	TRBJ2-2	15	TRBV5-4	CASSFAGVLPGELFF
TRBD1	TRBJ2-5	14	TRBV6-5	CASSTDRIQETQYF
NA	TRBJ2-3	15	TRBV7-7	CASSLGLGGTDTQYF
NA	TRBJ1-1	15	TRBV7-2	CASSLAGPANTEAFF
NA	TRBJ2-1	17	TRBV4-2	CASSQVAQGGSYNEQFF
NA	TRBJ2-6	15	TRBV7-9	CASSLEGAGANVLTF
NA	TRBJ1-2	15	TRBV18	CASSPPSGRGYGYTF
TRBD1	TRBJ1-3	17	TRBV18	CASSSGQKLNSGNTIYF
NA	TRBJ1-2	15	TRBV5-4	CASSPGGRGEVGYTF
NA	TRBJ1-3	14	TRBV6-1	CASSRQASGNTIYF
TRBD1	TRBJ2-7	14	TRBV5-1	CASRPGTGGAKQYF
NA	TRBJ1-1	12	TRBV5-1	CASSLDGASQIF
TRBD2	TRBJ2-5	15	TRBV2	CASQGERGERGTQYF
NA	TRBJ2-6	18	TRBV5-1	CASSVTGIWRAGANVLTF
NA	TRBJ1-3	18	TRBV4-1	CASSQAGELRRAGNTIYF
NA	TRBJ2-3	13	TRBV2	CASSLDRGDTQYF
TRBD1	TRBJ2-7	17	TRBV5-6	CASSSEGTGDDLGEQYF
NA	TRBJ2-2	14	TRBV7-9	CASSQDWDTGELFF